The rows below give T cell receptor beta chains drawn from one sample of a study of T-cell memory formation after mild COVID-19. TCRdb redid the calling of the 5' RACE reads with MiXCR, one entry per CDR3 protein. The data show more than 400,000 distinct CDR3 sequences, 18% seen once. Sequencing input: PBMCs or a T cell subset sorted from them (not recorded which). The receptors here all came from an adult woman who had mild COVID-19 (a few samples of this study predate the infection). Cell type and time point are not known. Both conserved end residues are part of each CDR3. D genes are given only for firm matches. Expanded clones are given a class, and other clones once, few, many or no size at all.

v_call: TRBV30; j_call: TRBJ1-2; clone_size: NA; d_call: NA; cdr3_nt: TGTGCCTGGAGTGTACTAGTGGGCTACACCTTC; cdr3_aa: CAWSVLVGYTF
v_call: TRBV18; j_call: TRBJ2-7; clone_size: NA; d_call: NA; cdr3_nt: TGTGCCAGCTCACCAAATTCTCTAGCGACCTCCTACGAGCAGTACTTC; cdr3_aa: CASSPNSLATSYEQYF
v_call: TRBV5-1; j_call: TRBJ2-2; clone_size: NA; d_call: NA; cdr3_nt: TGCGCCAGCGCCCAAACCGGGGAGCTGTTTTTT; cdr3_aa: CASAQTGELFF
v_call: TRBV24-1; j_call: TRBJ1-1; clone_size: few; d_call: TRBD1; cdr3_nt: TGTGCCACCAGTGATCCCAGGACAGGGAACACTGAAGCTTTCTTT; cdr3_aa: CATSDPRTGNTEAFF
v_call: TRBV7-6; j_call: TRBJ2-1; clone_size: few; d_call: TRBD1; cdr3_nt: TGTGCCAGCAGCTTAGCGGTTCGCAGGGGGCTGGGGGGTGAGCAGTTCTTC; cdr3_aa: CASSLAVRRGLGGEQFF
v_call: TRBV7-3; j_call: TRBJ1-6; clone_size: NA; d_call: NA; cdr3_nt: TGTGCCAGCAGAACCGGGGCCAACAATTCACCCCTCCACTTT; cdr3_aa: CASRTGANNSPLHF
v_call: TRBV5-1; j_call: TRBJ1-4; clone_size: many; d_call: NA; cdr3_nt: TGCGCCAGCCGCCAAAAGCTTGGTGGGGCAACTAATGAAAAACTGTTTTTT; cdr3_aa: CASRQKLGGATNEKLFF
v_call: TRBV29-1; j_call: TRBJ2-2; clone_size: many; d_call: NA; cdr3_nt: TGCAGCGTTTCGTTCGGCGGTACCGGGGAGCTGTTTTTT; cdr3_aa: CSVSFGGTGELFF
v_call: TRBV5-4; j_call: TRBJ1-2; clone_size: NA; d_call: TRBD1; cdr3_nt: TGTGCCAGCAGCCGACTCGTAAGGGACAGCTATGGCTACACCTTC; cdr3_aa: CASSRLVRDSYGYTF
v_call: TRBV5-6; j_call: TRBJ1-2; clone_size: NA; d_call: TRBD1; cdr3_nt: TGTGCCAGCAGCACCAGACAGGGGAGGGCCTATGGCTACACCTTC; cdr3_aa: CASSTRQGRAYGYTF
v_call: TRBV7-9; j_call: TRBJ2-3; clone_size: NA; d_call: NA; cdr3_nt: TGTGCCAGCAGCTTATTCAGCGTCACAGATACGCAGTATTTT; cdr3_aa: CASSLFSVTDTQYF
v_call: TRBV14; j_call: TRBJ2-1; clone_size: NA; d_call: TRBD1; cdr3_nt: TGTGCCAGCAGCCTAGTGAGGGGGACAGGTTATCTCTACAATGAGCAGTTCTTC; cdr3_aa: CASSLVRGTGYLYNEQFF
v_call: TRBV4-3; j_call: TRBJ1-4; clone_size: many; d_call: TRBD1; cdr3_nt: TGCGCCAGCAGCCGTGGACAGGGAACGAATAAGTATGAAAAACTGTTTTTT; cdr3_aa: CASSRGQGTNKYEKLFF
v_call: TRBV5-1; j_call: TRBJ2-7; clone_size: once; d_call: TRBD2; cdr3_nt: TGCGCCAGCAGCGTGAGCGGGAGCCTCACCTACGAGCAGTACTTC; cdr3_aa: CASSVSGSLTYEQYF
v_call: TRBV12-3/TRBV12-4; j_call: TRBJ2-7; clone_size: few; d_call: TRBD1; cdr3_nt: TGTGCCAGCAGAGTCAGGACAGGACCCTACGAGCAGTACTTC; cdr3_aa: CASRVRTGPYEQYF
v_call: TRBV5-1; j_call: TRBJ2-3; clone_size: NA; d_call: TRBD2; cdr3_nt: TGCGCCAGCAGCTTGGGATTGCTAGCGGGGATCACAGATACGCAGTATTTT; cdr3_aa: CASSLGLLAGITDTQYF
v_call: TRBV5-1; j_call: TRBJ2-1; clone_size: NA; d_call: TRBD1; cdr3_nt: TGCGCCAGCAGTCATCCGGGACAGGGGGCGAACTACAATGAGCAGTTCTTC; cdr3_aa: CASSHPGQGANYNEQFF
v_call: TRBV29-1; j_call: TRBJ1-5; clone_size: NA; d_call: TRBD1; cdr3_nt: TGCAGCGTCAGACAGGGCGGTGATCAGCCCCAGCATTTT; cdr3_aa: CSVRQGGDQPQHF
v_call: TRBV7-8; j_call: TRBJ2-3; clone_size: once; d_call: NA; cdr3_nt: TGTGCCAGCAGCCCCCAGGGGTCGGTGGGACCTGGGACAGATACGCAGTATTTT; cdr3_aa: CASSPQGSVGPGTDTQYF
v_call: TRBV5-1; j_call: TRBJ2-1; clone_size: few; d_call: NA; cdr3_nt: TGCGCCAGCAGCTCCTCGGGGGATGAGCAGTTCTTC; cdr3_aa: CASSSSGDEQFF
v_call: TRBV5-6; j_call: TRBJ2-7; clone_size: NA; d_call: NA; cdr3_nt: TGTGCCAGCCAGGGGGGCTTTCCCTCCGAGCAGTACTTC; cdr3_aa: CASQGGFPSEQYF
v_call: TRBV7-9; j_call: TRBJ2-1; clone_size: NA; d_call: TRBD1; cdr3_nt: TGTGCCAGCACTAAAACAGGGGACGGGGCCTACAATGAGCAGTTCTTC; cdr3_aa: CASTKTGDGAYNEQFF
v_call: TRBV2; j_call: TRBJ1-1; clone_size: few; d_call: TRBD1; cdr3_nt: TGTGCCAGCAGTGGACAGGGAGGGGACACTGAAGCTTTCTTT; cdr3_aa: CASSGQGGDTEAFF
v_call: TRBV5-1; j_call: TRBJ2-1; clone_size: few; d_call: TRBD2; cdr3_nt: TGCGCCAGCAGAGACCTAGCGGGAGAGTGGAATGAGCAGTTCTTC; cdr3_aa: CASRDLAGEWNEQFF
v_call: TRBV12-3/TRBV12-4; j_call: TRBJ2-7; clone_size: NA; d_call: NA; cdr3_nt: TGTGCCAGCAGCGAAACGTCCGCCGGACAGCTCCACGAGCAGTACTTC; cdr3_aa: CASSETSAGQLHEQYF
v_call: TRBV4-2; j_call: TRBJ2-3; clone_size: few; d_call: TRBD2; cdr3_nt: TGTGCCAGCAGCCAGATACTAGCGGGCCGCACAGATACGCAGTATTTT; cdr3_aa: CASSQILAGRTDTQYF
v_call: TRBV11-1; j_call: TRBJ2-5; clone_size: NA; d_call: TRBD2; cdr3_nt: TGTGCCAGCAGCCCGGGGGGACTCCAAGAGACCCAGTACTTC; cdr3_aa: CASSPGGLQETQYF
v_call: TRBV5-5; j_call: TRBJ2-3; clone_size: NA; d_call: TRBD2; cdr3_nt: TGTGCCAGCCTTTGGGGGGGGACAGATACGCAGTATTTT; cdr3_aa: CASLWGGTDTQYF
v_call: TRBV7-6; j_call: TRBJ2-7; clone_size: once; d_call: NA; cdr3_nt: TGTGCCAGCAGCCTCCCGGGGCAGGGGTTCCACGAGCAGTACTTC; cdr3_aa: CASSLPGQGFHEQYF
v_call: TRBV6-2/TRBV6-3; j_call: TRBJ1-5; clone_size: NA; d_call: NA; cdr3_nt: TGTGCCAGCAGTTCCGAACTTGACAGGCTGGATCAGCCCCAGCATTTT; cdr3_aa: CASSSELDRLDQPQHF
v_call: TRBV4-2; j_call: TRBJ2-1; clone_size: few; d_call: NA; cdr3_nt: TGTGCCAGCAGCCAAGGGCAGGCAAGGATCAATGAGCAGTTCTTC; cdr3_aa: CASSQGQARINEQFF